This T cell receptor (beta chain) emerged from a study of T cells expressing NK-cell markers. Turning to the study itself: One of the eight sequenced donors was seronegative, whereas the other seven were HCMV-seropositive.

Study results and limitations: NKG2C+ dominant clonotype frequencies in 5 or 6 donors were roughly 1.0-7.5% of CD8+ T cells.

Germline CDR1 reads ENHRY; CDR2 reads SYGVKD. This CDR3 has 11 residues. As concerns this clonotype: Antigen unknown.

UMIs accompanied the 5'RACE template switching by which TCR beta cDNA was made. TCRdb re-called the 5' RACE reads and shows each CDR3 protein once, DNA omitted. The sample includes more than 250,000 distinct CDR3 sequences. The sequencing input was blood T cells: a sorted CD56 or NKG2C T cell subset, CD4+ or CD8+ T cells, or bulk PBMC T cells (not recorded which). The chain employs TRBV10-3 and TRBJ2-3. This TCR derives from a man younger than 30 in good health. The CDR3 is CAISWADTQYF.